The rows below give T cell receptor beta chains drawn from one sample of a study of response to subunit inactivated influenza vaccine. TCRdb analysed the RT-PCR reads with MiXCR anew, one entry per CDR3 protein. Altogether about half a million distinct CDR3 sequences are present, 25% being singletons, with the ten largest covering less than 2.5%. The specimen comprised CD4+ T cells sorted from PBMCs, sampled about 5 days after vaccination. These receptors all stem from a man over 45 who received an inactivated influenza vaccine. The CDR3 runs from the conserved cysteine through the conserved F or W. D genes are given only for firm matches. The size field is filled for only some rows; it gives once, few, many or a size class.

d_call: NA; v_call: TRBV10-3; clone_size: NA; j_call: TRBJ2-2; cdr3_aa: CAISDDSPGTGELFF; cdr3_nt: TGTGCCATCAGTGACGACTCCCCTGGTACCGGGGAGCTGTTTTTT
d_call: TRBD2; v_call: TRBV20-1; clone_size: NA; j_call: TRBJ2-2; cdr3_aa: CSARKSGRGPGELFF; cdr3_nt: TGCAGTGCTAGAAAAAGCGGGAGGGGCCCCGGGGAGCTGTTTTTT
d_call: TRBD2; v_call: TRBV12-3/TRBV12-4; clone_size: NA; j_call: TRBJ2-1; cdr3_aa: CARSLVGATSGSSYNEQFF; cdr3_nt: TGTGCCCGCAGTTTAGTTGGGGCAACTAGCGGGAGCTCCTACAATGAGCAGTTCTTC
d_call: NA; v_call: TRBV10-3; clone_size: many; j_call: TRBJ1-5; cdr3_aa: CATRQAVNQPQHF; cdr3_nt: TGTGCCACCCGACAGGCGGTCAATCAGCCCCAGCATTTT
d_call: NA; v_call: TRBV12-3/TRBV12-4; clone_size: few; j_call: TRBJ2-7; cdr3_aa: CASRMGAQGGEQYF; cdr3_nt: TGTGCCAGCAGAATGGGGGCCCAAGGGGGCGAGCAGTACTTC
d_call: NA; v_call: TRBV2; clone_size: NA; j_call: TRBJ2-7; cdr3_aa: CASSEIRGPHEQYF; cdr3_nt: TGTGCCAGCAGTGAAATTCGGGGCCCCCACGAGCAGTACTTC
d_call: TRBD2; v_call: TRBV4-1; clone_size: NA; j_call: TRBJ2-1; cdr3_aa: CASSPVQGLEDEQFF; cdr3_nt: TGCGCCAGCAGCCCAGTCCAAGGACTAGAGGATGAGCAGTTCTTC
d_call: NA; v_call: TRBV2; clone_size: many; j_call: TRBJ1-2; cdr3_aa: CASTRNAVNYGYTF; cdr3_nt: TGTGCCAGCACAAGGAACGCAGTAAACTATGGCTACACCTTC
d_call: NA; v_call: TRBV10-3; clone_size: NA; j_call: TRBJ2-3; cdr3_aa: CAISDPRRGATDTQYF; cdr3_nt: TGTGCCATCAGTGACCCCCGGCGGGGAGCCACAGATACGCAGTATTTT
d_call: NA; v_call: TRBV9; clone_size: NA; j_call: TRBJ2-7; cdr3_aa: CASSVASGPLVEQYF; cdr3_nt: TGTGCCAGCAGCGTAGCATCCGGGCCCTTAGTAGAGCAGTACTTC
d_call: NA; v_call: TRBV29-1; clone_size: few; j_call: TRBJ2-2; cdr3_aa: CSAADRPTGELFF; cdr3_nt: TGCAGCGCCGCCGACAGACCCACCGGGGAGCTGTTTTTT
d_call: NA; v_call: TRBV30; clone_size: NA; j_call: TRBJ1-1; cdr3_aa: CAWNRMRGEAFF; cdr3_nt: TGTGCCTGGAACCGTATGAGAGGTGAAGCTTTCTTT
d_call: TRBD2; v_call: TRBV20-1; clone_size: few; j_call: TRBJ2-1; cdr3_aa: CSASVGGRRGSSYNEQFF; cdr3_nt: TGCAGTGCTAGTGTGGGGGGAAGGCGCGGGAGCTCCTACAATGAGCAGTTCTTC
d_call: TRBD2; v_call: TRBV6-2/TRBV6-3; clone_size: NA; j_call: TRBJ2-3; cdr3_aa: CASKNLAGGGDAQYF; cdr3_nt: TGTGCCAGCAAAAATCTAGCGGGAGGCGGAGACGCGCAGTATTTT
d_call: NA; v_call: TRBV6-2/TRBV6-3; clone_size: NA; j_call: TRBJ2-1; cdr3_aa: CASSYSPGATSYNEQFF; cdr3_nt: TGTGCCAGCAGTTACTCGCCAGGGGCTACCTCCTACAATGAGCAGTTCTTC
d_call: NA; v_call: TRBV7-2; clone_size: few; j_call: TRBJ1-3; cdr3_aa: CASSLETGAGNTIYF; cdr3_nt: TGTGCCAGCAGCTTAGAAACCGGGGCCGGAAACACCATATATTTT
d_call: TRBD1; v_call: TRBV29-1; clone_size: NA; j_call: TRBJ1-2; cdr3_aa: CSVGTGDYYGYTF; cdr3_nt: TGCAGCGTGGGGACAGGAGACTACTATGGCTACACCTTC
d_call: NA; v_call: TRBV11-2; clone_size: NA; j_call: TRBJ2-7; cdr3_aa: CASSLVGRSGSSYEQYF; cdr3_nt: TGTGCCAGCAGCTTAGTCGGTAGGTCGGGATCCTCCTACGAGCAGTACTTC
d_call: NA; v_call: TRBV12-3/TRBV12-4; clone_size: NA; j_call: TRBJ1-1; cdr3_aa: CASSRGTVPEAFF; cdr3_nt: TGTGCCAGCAGCCGCGGGACCGTGCCCGAAGCTTTCTTT
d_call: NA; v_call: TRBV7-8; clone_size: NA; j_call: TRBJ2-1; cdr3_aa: CASSLDRVGGNEQFF; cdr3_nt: TGTGCCAGCAGCTTAGACAGGGTGGGTGGCAATGAGCAGTTCTTC
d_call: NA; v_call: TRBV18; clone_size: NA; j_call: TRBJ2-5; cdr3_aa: CASSPSRKETQYF; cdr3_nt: TGTGCCAGCTCACCATCACGGAAGGAGACCCAGTACTTC
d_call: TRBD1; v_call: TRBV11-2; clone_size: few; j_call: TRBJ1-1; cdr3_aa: CASTHRGRGNTEAFF; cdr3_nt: TGTGCCAGCACTCACAGGGGGCGAGGGAACACTGAAGCTTTCTTT